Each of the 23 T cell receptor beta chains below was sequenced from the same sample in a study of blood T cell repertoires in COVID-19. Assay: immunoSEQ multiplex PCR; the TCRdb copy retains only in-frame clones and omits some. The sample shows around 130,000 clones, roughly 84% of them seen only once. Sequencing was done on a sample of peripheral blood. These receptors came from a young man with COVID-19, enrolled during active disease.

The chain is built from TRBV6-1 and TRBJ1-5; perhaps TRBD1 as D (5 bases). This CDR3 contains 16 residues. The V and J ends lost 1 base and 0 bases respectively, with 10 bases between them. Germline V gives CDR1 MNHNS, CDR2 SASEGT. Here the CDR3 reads CASSEETAYSNQPQHF. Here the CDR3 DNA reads TGTGCCAGCAGTGAAGAGACAGCTTATAGCAATCAGCCCCAGCATTTT.

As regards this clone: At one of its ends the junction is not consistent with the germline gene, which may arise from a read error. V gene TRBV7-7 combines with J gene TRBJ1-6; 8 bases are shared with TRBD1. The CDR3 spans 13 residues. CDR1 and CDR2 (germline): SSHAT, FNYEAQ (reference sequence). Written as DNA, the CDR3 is TGTGCTAGCAGCTCGGACAGGGCGTCACCCCTCCACTTT. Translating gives CASSSDRASPLHF.

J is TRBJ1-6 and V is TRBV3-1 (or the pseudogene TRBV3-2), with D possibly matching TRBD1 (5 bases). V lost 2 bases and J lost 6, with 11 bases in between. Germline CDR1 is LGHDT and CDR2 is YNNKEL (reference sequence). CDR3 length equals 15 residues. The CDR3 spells CASSQRGGSNSPLHF. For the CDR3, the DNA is TGTGCCAGCAGCCAAAGGGGAGGGAGTAATTCACCCCTCCACTTT.

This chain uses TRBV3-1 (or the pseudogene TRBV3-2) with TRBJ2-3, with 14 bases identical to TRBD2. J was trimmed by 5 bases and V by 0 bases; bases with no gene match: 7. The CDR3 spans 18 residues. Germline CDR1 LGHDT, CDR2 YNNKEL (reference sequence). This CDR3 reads CASSQEEGLAGVRDTQYF. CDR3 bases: TGTGCCAGCAGCCAAGAAGAGGGACTAGCGGGAGTAAGAGATACGCAGTATTTT.

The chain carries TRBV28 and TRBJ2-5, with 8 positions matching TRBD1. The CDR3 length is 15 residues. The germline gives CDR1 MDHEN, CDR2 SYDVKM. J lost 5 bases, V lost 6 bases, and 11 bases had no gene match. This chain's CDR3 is CASSLSDREVETQYF. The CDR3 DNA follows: TGTGCCAGCAGCCTCTCGGACAGGGAGGTCGAGACCCAGTACTTC.

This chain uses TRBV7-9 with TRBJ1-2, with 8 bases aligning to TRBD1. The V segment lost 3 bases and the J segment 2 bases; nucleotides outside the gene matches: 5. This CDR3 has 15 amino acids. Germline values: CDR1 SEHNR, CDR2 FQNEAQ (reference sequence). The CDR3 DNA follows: TGTGCCAGCAGCTTGGGAAGGACAGGGAACTATGGCTACACCTTC. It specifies CASSLGRTGNYGYTF. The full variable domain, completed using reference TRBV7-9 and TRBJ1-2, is DTGVSQNPRHKITKRGQNVTFRCDPISEHNRLYWYRQTLGQGPEFLTYFQNEAQLEKSRLLSDRFSAERPKGSFSTLEIQRTEQGDSAMYLCASSLGRTGNYGYTFGSGTRLTVV.

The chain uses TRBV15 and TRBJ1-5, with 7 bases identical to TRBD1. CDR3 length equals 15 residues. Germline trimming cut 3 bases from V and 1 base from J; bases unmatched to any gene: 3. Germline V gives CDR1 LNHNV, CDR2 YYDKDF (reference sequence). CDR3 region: CATSSRGNSNQPQHF. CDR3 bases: TGTGCCACCAGCAGCAGGGGGAACAGCAATCAGCCCCAGCATTTT. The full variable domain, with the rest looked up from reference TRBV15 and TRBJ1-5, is DAMVIQNPRYQVTQFGKPVTLSCSQTLNHNVMYWYQQKSSQAPKLLFHYYDKDFNNEADTPDNFQSRRPNTSFCFLDIRSPGLGDTAMYLCATSSRGNSNQPQHFGDGTRLSIL.

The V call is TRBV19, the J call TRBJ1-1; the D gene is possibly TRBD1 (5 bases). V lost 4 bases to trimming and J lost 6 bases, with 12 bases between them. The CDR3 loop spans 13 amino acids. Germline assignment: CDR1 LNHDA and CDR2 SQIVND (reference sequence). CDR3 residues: CASSKSRVAEAFF. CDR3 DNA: TGTGCCAGTAGTAAGTCCAGGGTCGCTGAAGCTTTCTTT.

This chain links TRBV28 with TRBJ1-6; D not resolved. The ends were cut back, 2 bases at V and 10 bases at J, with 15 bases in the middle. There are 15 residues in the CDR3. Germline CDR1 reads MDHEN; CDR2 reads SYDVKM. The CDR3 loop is CASSLDDAVWSPLHF. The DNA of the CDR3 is TGTGCCAGCAGTTTAGATGATGCAGTTTGGTCACCCCTCCACTTT.

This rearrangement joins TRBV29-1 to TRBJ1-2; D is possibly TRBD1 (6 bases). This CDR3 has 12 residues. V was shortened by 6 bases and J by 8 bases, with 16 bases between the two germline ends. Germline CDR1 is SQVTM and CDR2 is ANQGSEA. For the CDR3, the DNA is TGCAGCGTGGTACAGGGTAGTTGGGGCTACACCTTC. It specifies CSVVQGSWGYTF. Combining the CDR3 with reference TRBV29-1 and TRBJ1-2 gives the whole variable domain SAVISQKPSRDICQRGTSLTIQCQVDSQVTMMFWYRQQPGQSLTLIATANQGSEATYESGFVIDKFPISRPNLTFSTLTVSNMSPEDSSIYLCSVVQGSWGYTFGSGTRLTVV.

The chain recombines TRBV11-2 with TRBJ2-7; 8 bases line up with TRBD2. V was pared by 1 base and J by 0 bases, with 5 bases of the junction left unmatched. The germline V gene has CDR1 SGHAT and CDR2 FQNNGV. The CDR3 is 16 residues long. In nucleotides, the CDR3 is TGTGCCAGCAGCTTAGGCTTGGGGACTAGCTCCTACGAGCAGTACTTC. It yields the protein CASSLGLGTSSYEQYF.

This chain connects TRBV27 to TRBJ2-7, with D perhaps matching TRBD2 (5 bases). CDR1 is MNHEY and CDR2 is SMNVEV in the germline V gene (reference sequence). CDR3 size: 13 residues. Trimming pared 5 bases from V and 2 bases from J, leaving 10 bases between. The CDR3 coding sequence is TGTGCCAGCAGTCGAGGAGGTCCCTACGAGCAGTACTTC. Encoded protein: CASSRGGPYEQYF.

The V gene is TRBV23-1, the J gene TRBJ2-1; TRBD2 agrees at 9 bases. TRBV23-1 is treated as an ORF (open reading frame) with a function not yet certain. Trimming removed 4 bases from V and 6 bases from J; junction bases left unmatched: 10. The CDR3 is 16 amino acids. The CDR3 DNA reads TGCGCCAGCAGTCCACCCTGCGGGGGGGTGGGCAATGAGCAGTTCTTC. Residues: CASSPPCGGVGNEQFF.

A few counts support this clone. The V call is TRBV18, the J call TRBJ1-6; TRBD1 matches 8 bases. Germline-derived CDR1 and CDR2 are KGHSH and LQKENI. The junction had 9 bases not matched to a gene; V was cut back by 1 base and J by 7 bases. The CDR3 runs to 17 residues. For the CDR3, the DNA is TGTGCCAGCTCACCACGGACAGGGAAAGGGTCGAATTCACCCCTCCACTTT. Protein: CASSPRTGKGSNSPLHF.

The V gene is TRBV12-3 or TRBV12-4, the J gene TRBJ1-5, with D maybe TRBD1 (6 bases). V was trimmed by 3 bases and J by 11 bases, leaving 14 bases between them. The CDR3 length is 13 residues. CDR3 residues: CASSFEGQSAQHF. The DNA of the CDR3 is TGTGCCAGCAGTTTTGAGGGACAATCAGCCCAGCATTTT.

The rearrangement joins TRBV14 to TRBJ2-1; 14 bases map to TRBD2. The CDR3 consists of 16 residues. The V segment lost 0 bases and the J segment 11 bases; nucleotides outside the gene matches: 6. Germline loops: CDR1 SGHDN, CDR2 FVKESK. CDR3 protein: CASSQEPGLAGAKQFF. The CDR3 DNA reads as TGTGCCAGCAGCCAAGAACCGGGACTAGCGGGAGCCAAGCAGTTCTTC.

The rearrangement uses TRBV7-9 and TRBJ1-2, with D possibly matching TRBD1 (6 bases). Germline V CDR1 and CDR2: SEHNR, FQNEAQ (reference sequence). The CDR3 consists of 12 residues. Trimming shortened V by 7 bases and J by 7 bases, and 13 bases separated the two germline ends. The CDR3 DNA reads TGTGCCAGCACCCTTGGACAGCTTGGCTACACCTTC. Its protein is CASTLGQLGYTF.

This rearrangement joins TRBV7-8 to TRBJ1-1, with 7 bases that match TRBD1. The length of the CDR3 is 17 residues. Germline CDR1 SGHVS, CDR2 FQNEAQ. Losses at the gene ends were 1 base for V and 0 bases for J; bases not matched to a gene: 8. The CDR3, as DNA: TGTGCCAGCAGCTTAGGGTACAGGGGCCGGCTGAACACTGAAGCTTTCTTT. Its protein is CASSLGYRGRLNTEAFF.

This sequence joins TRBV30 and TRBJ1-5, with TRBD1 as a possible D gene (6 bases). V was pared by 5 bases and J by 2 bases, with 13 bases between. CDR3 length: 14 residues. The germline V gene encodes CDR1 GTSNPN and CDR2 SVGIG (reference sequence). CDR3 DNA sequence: TGTGCCTGGTGTGAGGGGGGGGGCAATCAGCCCCAGCATTTT. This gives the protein CAWCEGGGNQPQHF.

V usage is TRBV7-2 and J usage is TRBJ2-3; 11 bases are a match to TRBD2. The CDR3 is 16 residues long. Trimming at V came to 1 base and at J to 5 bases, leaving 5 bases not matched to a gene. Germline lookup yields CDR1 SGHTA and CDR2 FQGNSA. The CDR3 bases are TGTGCCAGCAGCTTAGTTAGCGGGAGGGCCGTAGATACGCAGTATTTT. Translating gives CASSLVSGRAVDTQYF.

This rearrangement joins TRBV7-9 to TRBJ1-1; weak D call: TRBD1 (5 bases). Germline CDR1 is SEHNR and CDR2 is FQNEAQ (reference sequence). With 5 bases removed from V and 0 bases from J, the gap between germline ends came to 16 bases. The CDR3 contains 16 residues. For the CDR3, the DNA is TGTGCCAGCAGCCCGGGGGTACAAGTCATGAACACTGAAGCTTTCTTT. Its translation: CASSPGVQVMNTEAFF. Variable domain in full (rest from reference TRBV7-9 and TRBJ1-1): DTGVSQNPRHKITKRGQNVTFRCDPISEHNRLYWYRQTLGQGPEFLTYFQNEAQLEKSRLLSDRFSAERPKGSFSTLEIQRTEQGDSAMYLCASSPGVQVMNTEAFFGQGTRLTVV.

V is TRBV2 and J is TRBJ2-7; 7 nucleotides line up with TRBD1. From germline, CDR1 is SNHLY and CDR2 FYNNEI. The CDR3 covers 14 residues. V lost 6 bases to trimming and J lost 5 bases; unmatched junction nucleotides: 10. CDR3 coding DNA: TGTGCCAGCAGAAAAGAGACAGGGAGCCACGAGCAGTACTTC. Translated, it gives CASRKETGSHEQYF.

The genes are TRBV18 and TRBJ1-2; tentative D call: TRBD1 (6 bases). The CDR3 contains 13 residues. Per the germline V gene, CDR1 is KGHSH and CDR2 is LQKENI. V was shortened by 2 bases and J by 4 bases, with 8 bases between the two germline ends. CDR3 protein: CASSPSGVYGYTF. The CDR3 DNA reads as TGTGCCAGCTCACCATCAGGGGTCTATGGCTACACCTTC.